The present entry profiles one TCR beta chain with its context. Its specificity is not known. This sample stems from a study of cytomegalovirus exposure and HLA in healthy donors. Study-wide points: Reportedly, a later analysis found an Asian-associated ancestry cluster had fewer N-insertions than the approximately 640-donor mean. The study flagged approximately 180 TCR beta chains as cytomegalovirus-associated. Across all donors, roughly uniform sequencing depth was an assumption of the presence/absence analyses.

Nominally healthy donors provided the samples, though records likely missed some immune exposures. Germline V lookup: CDR1 SGHVS, CDR2 FNYEAQ. Deletions cut 5 bases from V and 10 bases from J, with 15 bases between. The CDR3 is 13 amino acids. Primers included in the PCR were 60 Vbeta and 13 Jbeta primers. This table comes from immunoSEQ multiplex PCR, and its TCRdb copy is limited to in-frame clones, with some not included. The sample consists of around 280,000 clones, about 90% of them appearing once. This chain uses TRBV7-6 with TRBJ2-1; TRBD2 might be the D (6 bases). The TCR originated in a woman younger than 30 in good health and CMV-seronegative. Sequenced: PBMCs. The CDR3 region is CASSPRDSSEQFF. The CDR3 coding sequence is TGTGCCAGCAGCCCTCGGGACTCATCAGAGCAGTTCTTC.